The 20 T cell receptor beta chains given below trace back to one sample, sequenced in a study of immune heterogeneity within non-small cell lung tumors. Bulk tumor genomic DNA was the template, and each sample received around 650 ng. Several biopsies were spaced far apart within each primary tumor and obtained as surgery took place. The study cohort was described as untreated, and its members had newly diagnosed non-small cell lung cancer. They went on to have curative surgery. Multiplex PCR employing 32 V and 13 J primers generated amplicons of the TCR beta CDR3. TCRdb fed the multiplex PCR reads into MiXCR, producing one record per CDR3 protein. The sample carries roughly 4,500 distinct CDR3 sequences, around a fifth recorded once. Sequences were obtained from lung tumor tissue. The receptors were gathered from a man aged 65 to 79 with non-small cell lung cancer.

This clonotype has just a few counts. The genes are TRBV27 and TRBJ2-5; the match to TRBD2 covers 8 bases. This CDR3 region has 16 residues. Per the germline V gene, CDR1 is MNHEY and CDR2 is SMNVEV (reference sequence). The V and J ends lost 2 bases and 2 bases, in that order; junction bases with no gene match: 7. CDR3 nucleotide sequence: TGTGCCAGCAGTTTACTGAGCGGGGGAACTCAAGAGACCCAGTACTTC. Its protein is CASSLLSGGTQETQYF.

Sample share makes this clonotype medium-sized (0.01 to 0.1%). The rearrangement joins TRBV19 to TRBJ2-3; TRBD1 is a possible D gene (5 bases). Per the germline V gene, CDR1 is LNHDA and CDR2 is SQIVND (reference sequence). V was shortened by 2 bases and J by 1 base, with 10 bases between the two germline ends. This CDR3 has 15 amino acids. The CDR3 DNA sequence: TGTGCCAGTAGTATAACCTGGGGCCGCACAGATACGCAGTATTTT. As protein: CASSITWGRTDTQYF. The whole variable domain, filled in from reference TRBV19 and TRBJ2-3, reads DGGITQSPKYLFRKEGQNVTLSCEQNLNHDAMYWYRQDPGQGLRLIYYSQIVNDFQKGDIAEGYSVSREKKESFPLTVTSAQKNPTAFYLCASSITWGRTDTQYFGPGTRLTVL.

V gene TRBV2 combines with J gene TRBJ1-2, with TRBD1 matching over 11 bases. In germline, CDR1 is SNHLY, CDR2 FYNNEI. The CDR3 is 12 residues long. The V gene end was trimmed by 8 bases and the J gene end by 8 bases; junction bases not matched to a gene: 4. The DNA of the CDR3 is TGTGCCAGCTCGGGACAGGGGGAAGGCTACACCTTC. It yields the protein CASSGQGEGYTF.

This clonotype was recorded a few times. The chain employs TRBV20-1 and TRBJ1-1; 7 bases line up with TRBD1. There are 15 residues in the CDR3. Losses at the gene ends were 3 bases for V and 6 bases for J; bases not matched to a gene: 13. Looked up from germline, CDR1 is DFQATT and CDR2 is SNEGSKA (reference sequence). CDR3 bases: TGCAGTGCTAGTTCACAGGACAGGCCCCCGGCTGAAGCTTTCTTT. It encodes CSASSQDRPPAEAFF.

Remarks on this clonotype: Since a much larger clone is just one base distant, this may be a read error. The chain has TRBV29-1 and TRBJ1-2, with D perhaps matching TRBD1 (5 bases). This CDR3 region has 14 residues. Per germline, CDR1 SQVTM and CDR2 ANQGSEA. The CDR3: CSFESLAGKGGYTF. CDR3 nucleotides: TGCAGCTTTGAATCCCTGGCAGGGAAGGGTGGCTACACCTTC.

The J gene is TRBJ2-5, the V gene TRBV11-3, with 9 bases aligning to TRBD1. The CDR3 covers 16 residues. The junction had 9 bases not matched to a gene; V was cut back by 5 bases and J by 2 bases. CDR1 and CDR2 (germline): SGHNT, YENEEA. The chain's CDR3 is CASSRGTGRGQETQYF. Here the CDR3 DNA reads TGTGCCAGCAGCCGAGGGACAGGGAGAGGGCAAGAGACCCAGTACTTC.

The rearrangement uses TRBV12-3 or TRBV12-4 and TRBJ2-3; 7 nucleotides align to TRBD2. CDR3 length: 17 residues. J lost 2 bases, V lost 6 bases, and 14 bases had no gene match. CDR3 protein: CASSPGGGDWDTDTQYF. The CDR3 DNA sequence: TGTGCCAGCAGCCCTGGGGGGGGAGACTGGGACACAGATACGCAGTATTTT.

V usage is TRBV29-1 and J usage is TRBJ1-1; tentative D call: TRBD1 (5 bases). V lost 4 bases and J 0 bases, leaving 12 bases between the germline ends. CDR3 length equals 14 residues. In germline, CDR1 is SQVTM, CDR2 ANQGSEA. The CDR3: CSVGGWGMNTEAFF. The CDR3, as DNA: TGCAGCGTTGGGGGGTGGGGTATGAACACTGAAGCTTTCTTT.

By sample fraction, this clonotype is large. The CDR3 nucleotides read TGTGCCAGCAGTTTCTTCACAGATACGCAGTATTTT. The encoded protein is CASSFFTDTQYF. The chain has TRBV12-3 or TRBV12-4 and TRBJ2-3; D remains ambiguous. V lost 3 bases and J 2 bases, leaving 3 bases between the germline ends. The CDR3 is made up of 12 amino acids.

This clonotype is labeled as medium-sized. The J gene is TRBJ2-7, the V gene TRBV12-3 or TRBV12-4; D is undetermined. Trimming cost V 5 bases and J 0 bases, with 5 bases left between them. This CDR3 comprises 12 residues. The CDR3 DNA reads TGTGCCAGCAGTCAGAGCTCCTACGAGCAGTACTTC. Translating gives CASSQSSYEQYF.

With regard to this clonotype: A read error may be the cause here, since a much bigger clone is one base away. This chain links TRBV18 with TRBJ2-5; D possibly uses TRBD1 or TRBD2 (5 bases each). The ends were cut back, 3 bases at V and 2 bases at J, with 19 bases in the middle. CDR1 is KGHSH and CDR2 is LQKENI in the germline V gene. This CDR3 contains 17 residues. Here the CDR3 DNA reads TGTGCCAGCTCACCGCAACCCCCGGGACGCCCGCAAGAGACCCAGTACTTC. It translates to CASSPQPPGRPQETQYF.

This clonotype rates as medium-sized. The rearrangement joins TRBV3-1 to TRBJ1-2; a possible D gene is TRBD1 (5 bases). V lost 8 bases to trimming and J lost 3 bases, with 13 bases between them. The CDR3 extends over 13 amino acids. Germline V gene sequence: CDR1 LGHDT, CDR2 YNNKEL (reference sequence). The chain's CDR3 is CASSSGAHYGYTF. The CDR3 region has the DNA TGTGCCAGCTCGTCTGGGGCGCACTATGGCTACACCTTC. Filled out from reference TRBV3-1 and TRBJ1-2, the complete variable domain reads DTAVSQTPKYLVTQMGNDKSIKCEQNLGHDTMYWYKQDSKKFLKIMFSYNNKELIINETVPNRFSPKSPDKAHLNLHINSLELGDSAVYFCASSSGAHYGYTFGSGTRLTVV.

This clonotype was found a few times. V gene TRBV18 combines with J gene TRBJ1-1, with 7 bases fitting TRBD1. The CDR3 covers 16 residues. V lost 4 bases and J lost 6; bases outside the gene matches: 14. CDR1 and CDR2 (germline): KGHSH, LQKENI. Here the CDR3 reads CASSLKSDRLGSEAFF. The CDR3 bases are TGTGCCAGCTCACTAAAATCGGACAGGCTTGGCTCTGAAGCTTTCTTT. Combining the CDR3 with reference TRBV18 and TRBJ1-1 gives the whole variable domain NAGVMQNPRHLVRRRGQEARLRCSPMKGHSHVYWYRQLPEEGLKFMVYLQKENIIDESGMPKERFSAEFPKEGPSILRIQQVVRGDSAAYFCASSLKSDRLGSEAFFGQGTRLTVV.

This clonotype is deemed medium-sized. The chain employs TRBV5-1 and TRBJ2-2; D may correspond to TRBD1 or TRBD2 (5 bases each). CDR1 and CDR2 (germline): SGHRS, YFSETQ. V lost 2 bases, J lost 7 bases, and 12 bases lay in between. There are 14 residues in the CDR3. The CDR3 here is CASSLSRGVGELFF. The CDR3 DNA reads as TGCGCCAGCAGCTTATCGAGGGGAGTCGGGGAGCTGTTTTTT.

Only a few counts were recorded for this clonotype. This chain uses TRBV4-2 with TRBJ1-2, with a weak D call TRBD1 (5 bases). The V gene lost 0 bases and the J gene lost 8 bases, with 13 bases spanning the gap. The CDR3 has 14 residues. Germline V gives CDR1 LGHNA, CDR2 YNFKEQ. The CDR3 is CASSQEWGTRGYTF. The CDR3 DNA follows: TGTGCCAGCAGCCAAGAATGGGGGACGCGCGGCTACACCTTC.

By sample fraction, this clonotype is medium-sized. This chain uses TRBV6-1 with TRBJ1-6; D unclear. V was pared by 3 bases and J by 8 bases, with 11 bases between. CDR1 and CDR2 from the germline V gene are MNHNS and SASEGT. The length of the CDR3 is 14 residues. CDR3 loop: CASSDETSYSPLHF. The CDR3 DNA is TGTGCCAGCAGTGACGAGACGTCGTATTCACCCCTCCACTTT.

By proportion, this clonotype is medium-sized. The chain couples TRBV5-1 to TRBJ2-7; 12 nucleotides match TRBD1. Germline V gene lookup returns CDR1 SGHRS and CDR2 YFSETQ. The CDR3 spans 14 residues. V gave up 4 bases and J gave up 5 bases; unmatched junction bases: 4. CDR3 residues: CASSGTGGNHEQYF. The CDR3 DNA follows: TGCGCCAGCAGCGGGACAGGGGGCAACCACGAGCAGTACTTC.

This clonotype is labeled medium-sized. In DNA form, the CDR3 reads TGTGCCAGCAGCTTAGGGACAGGACCCTACAATGAGCAGTTCTTC. Protein: CASSLGTGPYNEQFF. This chain uses TRBV7-3 with TRBJ2-1; TRBD1 agrees at 8 bases. CDR3 length equals 15 residues. CDR1 and CDR2 from the germline V gene are SGHTA and FQGTGA. The V gene end was trimmed by 2 bases and the J gene end by 2 bases; junction bases not matched to a gene: 2.

CDR3 region: CASTPVRSYEQYF. The DNA of the CDR3 is TGTGCCAGCACCCCGGTGCGAAGCTACGAGCAGTACTTC. The chain carries TRBV7-8 and TRBJ2-7, with D hard to call. The germline V gene has CDR1 SGHVS and CDR2 FQNEAQ. The CDR3 is 13 amino acids. Trimming shortened V by 7 bases and J by 3 bases, and 13 bases separated the two germline ends.

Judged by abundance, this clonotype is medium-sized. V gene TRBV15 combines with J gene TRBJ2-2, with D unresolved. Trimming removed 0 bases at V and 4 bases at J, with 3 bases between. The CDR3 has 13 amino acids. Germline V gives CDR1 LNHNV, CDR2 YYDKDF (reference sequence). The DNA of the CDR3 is TGTGCCACCAGCAGAGAAGTCACCGGGGAGCTGTTTTTT. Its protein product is CATSREVTGELFF.